The following is a T cell receptor (beta chain) sequence with its context. The data originate from a study of OX40 agonist ivuxolimab in advanced cancers. V lost 6 bases to trimming and J lost 2 bases, with 19 bases between them. In germline, CDR1 is LNHDA, CDR2 SQIVND (reference sequence). The CDR3 is made up of 16 amino acids. The repertoire was sequenced with immunoSEQ multiplex PCR; TCRdb's copy has only in-frame clones and lacks some. The data show approximately 86,000 clones, approximately 91% seen once. The TCR originated in an adult with an advanced solid tumor such as melanoma, head and neck, liver or kidney cancer. The chain combines TRBV19 with TRBJ1-1; D perhaps matches TRBD1 (5 bases). Sequenced here: CD4+ or CD8+ T cells sorted from blood, sampled in a trial of the OX40 agonist ivuxolimab. Here the CDR3 reads CASSPYRQRANTEAFF. The CDR3 DNA is TGTGCCAGTAGCCCCTACAGACAGAGGGCAAACACTGAAGCTTTCTTT.